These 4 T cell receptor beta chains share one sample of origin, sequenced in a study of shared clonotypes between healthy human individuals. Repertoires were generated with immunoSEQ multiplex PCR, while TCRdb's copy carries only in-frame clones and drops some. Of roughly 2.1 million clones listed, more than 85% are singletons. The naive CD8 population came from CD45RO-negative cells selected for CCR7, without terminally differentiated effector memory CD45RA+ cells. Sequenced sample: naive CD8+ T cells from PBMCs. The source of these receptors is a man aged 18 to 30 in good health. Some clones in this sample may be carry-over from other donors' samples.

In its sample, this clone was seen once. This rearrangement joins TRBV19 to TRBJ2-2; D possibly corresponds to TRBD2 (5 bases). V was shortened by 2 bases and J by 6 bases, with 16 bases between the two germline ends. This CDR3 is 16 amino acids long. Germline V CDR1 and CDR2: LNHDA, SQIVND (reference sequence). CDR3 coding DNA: TGTGCCAGTAGTATAATCCCCGGGCTAGCCTCCGGGGAGCTGTTTTTT. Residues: CASSIIPGLASGELFF.

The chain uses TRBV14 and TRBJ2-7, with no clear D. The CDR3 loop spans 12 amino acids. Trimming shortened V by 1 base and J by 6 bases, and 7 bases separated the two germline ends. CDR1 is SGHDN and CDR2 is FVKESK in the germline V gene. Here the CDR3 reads CASSQVPFEQYF. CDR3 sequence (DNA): TGTGCCAGCAGCCAAGTCCCGTTCGAGCAGTACTTC.

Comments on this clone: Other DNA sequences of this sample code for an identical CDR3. CDR3 in amino acids: CASSLGRDYEQYF. CDR3 coding DNA: TGTGCCAGCAGCTTGGGCCGGGACTACGAGCAGTACTTC. The chain recombines TRBV7-6 with TRBJ2-7; TRBD2 might be the D (5 bases). This CDR3 contains 13 residues. V was pared by 3 bases and J by 3 bases, with 9 bases between. Germline V gene sequence: CDR1 SGHVS, CDR2 FNYEAQ.

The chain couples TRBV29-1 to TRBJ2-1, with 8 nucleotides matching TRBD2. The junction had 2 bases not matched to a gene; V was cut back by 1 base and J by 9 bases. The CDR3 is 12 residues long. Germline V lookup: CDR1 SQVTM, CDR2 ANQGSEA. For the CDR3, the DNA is TGCAGCGTTGAAGTCGGGGGGGTTGAGCAGTTCTTC. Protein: CSVEVGGVEQFF.